A selection of T cell receptor beta chains follows, all from one sample in a study of cytomegalovirus exposure and HLA in healthy donors. Sequencing used immunoSEQ multiplex PCR; TCRdb keeps in-frame clones, though not all of them. The repertoire holds 130,000 to 150,000 clones, with 65% to 90% as singletons. Sequenced material: PBMCs. These receptors came from a woman under 40 in good health and CMV-seronegative. CDR3s include the opening cysteine and the closing phenylalanine or tryptophan. A D gene is named only where the DNA matches it firmly. Size is omitted from some rows. Given values are once, few, many or a class for expanded clones.

TRBJ2-7,TRBV6-1,TRBD2,NA,TGTGCCGCCCGGGCGGGGGGGGCCTACGAGCAGTACTTC,CAARAGGAYEQYF
TRBJ2-1,TRBV11-1,TRBD2,NA,TGTGCCAGCAGCTCGGGACAGGTATTACTAGCGGGGTACAATGAGCAGTTCTTC,CASSSGQVLLAGYNEQFF
TRBJ2-1,TRBV7-2,TRBD2,NA,TGTGCCAGCAGCTTAACTAGCGGGGGCCAAAACAATGAGCAGTTCTTC,CASSLTSGGQNNEQFF
TRBJ1-5,TRBV2,NA,NA,TGTGCCAGCAGTGAATGGGCAGGCAATCAGCCCCAGCATTTT,CASSEWAGNQPQHF
TRBJ1-1,TRBV30,TRBD1,few,TGTGCCTGGAGTGCCGGGACAGCGAACACTGAAGCTTTCTTT,CAWSAGTANTEAFF
TRBJ2-3,TRBV6-5,NA,NA,TGTGCCAGCAGTTCCCCGACAGATACGCAGTATTTT,CASSSPTDTQYF
TRBJ1-3,TRBV15,NA,NA,TGTGCCACCAGCAGAGATATCAGGGCCAGCCTCCTCTCTGGAAACACCATATATTTT,CATSRDIRASLLSGNTIYF
TRBJ1-1,TRBV7-9,NA,NA,TGTTCCAGCAGCTTAGGAGACACTGAAGCTTTCTTT,CSSSLGDTEAFF
TRBJ2-6,TRBV7-9,NA,NA,TGTGCCAGCATCCCCCAGGCTGGGACATCCAGCTCTGGGGCCAACGTCCTGACTTTC,CASIPQAGTSSSGANVLTF
TRBJ1-2,TRBV7-9,TRBD1,NA,TGTTCCAGCAGCTTGGAGGGACAGGGGACGGGCTATGGCTACACCTTC,CSSSLEGQGTGYGYTF
TRBJ1-2,TRBV7-2,NA,NA,TGTGCCAGCAGCACCGACAGAAACTATGGCTACACCTTC,CASSTDRNYGYTF
TRBJ2-1,TRBV7-3,NA,NA,TGTGCCAGCAGCCCCGGACTCCTCTCCTACAATGAGCAGTTCTTC,CASSPGLLSYNEQFF
TRBJ1-2,TRBV29-1,TRBD1,NA,TGCAGCGCCCGCCCCACAGGGGCGGGATATGGCTACACCTTC,CSARPTGAGYGYTF
TRBJ2-6,TRBV27,NA,NA,TGTGCCAGCAGTTTATGGGGCAGAGCAATCTCTGGGGCCAACGTCCTGACTTTC,CASSLWGRAISGANVLTF
TRBJ1-1,TRBV6-5,TRBD1,NA,TGTGCCAGCAGATTACAGGGGACCAACACTGAAGCTTTCTTT,CASRLQGTNTEAFF
TRBJ2-3,TRBV2,NA,NA,TGTGCCAGCAGTGAGAACAGGCGTAGCACAGATACGCAGTATTTT,CASSENRRSTDTQYF
TRBJ2-1,TRBV27,TRBD1,NA,TGTGCCAGCAGTTCCCCTTCCGGGACAGTAGACAATGAGCAGTTCTTC,CASSSPSGTVDNEQFF
TRBJ2-7,TRBV28,TRBD2,NA,TGTGCCAGCACCCGGTTGGTAGCGGGATCCTACGAGCAGTACTTC,CASTRLVAGSYEQYF